One and the same sample provided the 13 T cell receptor beta chains below, sequenced in a study of breast tumors, draining lymph nodes, adjacent tissues. TCRdb itself ran the multiplex PCR reads through MiXCR, one entry per CDR3 protein. The data show 20,000 to 25,000 distinct CDR3 sequences, about 30% seen once. Sequencing was done on a sample of breast tumor tissue. These receptors all come from a female donor with breast cancer. Some clones in this sample may be carry-over from other donors' samples.

Concerning this clonotype: A read error may explain this, as a much larger clone is one base away. The genes are TRBV7-9 and TRBJ2-6; D ambiguous. Trimming cost V 5 bases and J 3 bases, with 5 bases left between them. The CDR3 runs 13 residues. In germline, CDR1 is SEHNR, CDR2 FQNEAQ (reference sequence). CDR3 residues: CASSLLGANVLTF. As DNA, the CDR3 is TGTGCCAGCAGCCTCCTTGGGGCCAACGTCCTGACTTTC.

This clonotype was observed at least ten times. The chain employs TRBV20-1 and TRBJ2-7; tentative D call: TRBD2 (6 bases). Per the germline V gene, CDR1 is DFQATT and CDR2 is SNEGSKA (reference sequence). The CDR3 is made up of 14 amino acids. Trimming stripped 6 bases from V and 0 bases from J, with 15 bases between. The CDR3 loop reads CSASLSGFSYEQYF. CDR3 coding DNA: TGCAGTGCCTCACTTAGCGGCTTCTCCTACGAGCAGTACTTC.

In this sample, this clonotype turned up many times. The chain combines TRBV20-1 with TRBJ2-7; possibly TRBD2 for D (6 bases). Germline loops: CDR1 DFQATT, CDR2 SNEGSKA (reference sequence). This CDR3 comprises 13 residues. V dropped 6 bases and J dropped 7 bases, with 19 bases sitting between them. Here the CDR3 reads CSAMWQMGGEQYF. DNA of the CDR3: TGCAGTGCCATGTGGCAGATGGGGGGAGAGCAGTACTTC.

The chain has TRBV7-8 and TRBJ2-5; 12 positions agree with TRBD2. The CDR3 is made up of 15 amino acids. V trimming: 2 bases; J trimming: 5 bases; junction bases outside the gene matches: 3. Per germline, CDR1 SGHVS and CDR2 FQNEAQ. The CDR3 DNA reads as TGTGCCAGCAGCTTATATGGGACTAGCGGGGAGACCCAGTACTTC. Translated, it gives CASSLYGTSGETQYF.

V usage is TRBV27 and J usage is TRBJ2-5; 12 nucleotides match TRBD2. The CDR3 length is 16 residues. Unmatched junction bases numbered 6, after V lost 5 bases and J lost 2 bases. Germline CDR1 is MNHEY and CDR2 is SMNVEV (reference sequence). CDR3: CASSPLAGGSQETQYF. The CDR3 region has the DNA TGTGCCAGCAGTCCCCTAGCGGGAGGGTCTCAAGAGACCCAGTACTTC.

This clonotype was seen at least ten times. The chain couples TRBV2 to TRBJ1-6; no clear D gene. CDR1 is SNHLY, CDR2 FYNNEI, per germline. V lost 3 bases to trimming and J lost 4 bases, with 4 bases between them. CDR3 size: 13 residues. CDR3 nucleotide sequence: TGTGCCAGCAGTGACACATATAATTCACCCCTCCACTTT. Its protein is CASSDTYNSPLHF. The whole variable domain, filled in from reference TRBV2 and TRBJ1-6, reads EPEVTQTPSHQVTQMGQEVILRCVPISNHLYFYWYRQILGQKVEFLVSFYNNEISEKSEIFDDQFSVERPDGSNFTLKIRSTKLEDSAMYFCASSDTYNSPLHFGNGTRLTVT.

There are a few counts of this clonotype. The V call is TRBV28, the J call TRBJ1-5; no firm D call. CDR1 is MDHEN and CDR2 is SYDVKM in the germline V gene. V was shortened by 0 bases and J by 0 bases, with 9 bases between the two germline ends. The CDR3 consists of 16 residues. CDR3 sequence: CASSLWPRFSNQPQHF. As DNA, the CDR3 is TGTGCCAGCAGTTTATGGCCCAGATTTAGCAATCAGCCCCAGCATTTT. Drawing the rest from reference TRBV28 and TRBJ1-5, the complete variable domain is DVKVTQSSRYLVKRTGEKVFLECVQDMDHENMFWYRQDPGLGLRLIYFSYDVKMKEKGDIPEGYSVSREKKERFSLILESASTNQTSMYLCASSLWPRFSNQPQHFGDGTRLSIL.

The chain combines TRBV5-1 with TRBJ1-1; weak D call: TRBD1 (5 bases). The CDR3 has 15 amino acids. Germline assignment: CDR1 SGHRS and CDR2 YFSETQ. Trimming cost V 0 bases and J 1 base, with 10 bases left between them. For the CDR3, the DNA is TGCGCCAGCAGCTTGGGAGGGGTCTCGAACACTGAAGCTTTCTTT. Its protein is CASSLGGVSNTEAFF.

Only a few counts were recorded for this clonotype. The chain recombines TRBV20-1 with TRBJ1-1; D perhaps matches TRBD1 (5 bases). CDR1 is DFQATT and CDR2 is SNEGSKA in the germline V gene (reference sequence). Deletions cut 2 bases from V and 0 bases from J, with 7 bases between. The CDR3 consists of 13 residues. The CDR3 region has the DNA TGCAGTGCTAGATGGGGGGTGAACACTGAAGCTTTCTTT. This encodes CSARWGVNTEAFF.

This clonotype has ten or more counts. The chain carries TRBV28 and TRBJ1-5; no clear D gene. Germline values: CDR1 MDHEN, CDR2 SYDVKM. This CDR3 has 14 residues. CDR3 nucleotides: TGTGTTTCATCTAAGCCTTATAGCAATCAGCCCCAGCATTTT. Translated: CVSSKPYSNQPQHF.

The sample holds many counts of this clonotype. This chain uses TRBV11-2 with TRBJ2-2; D may be TRBD1 (5 bases). Germline V lookup: CDR1 SGHAT, CDR2 FQNNGV. Deletions cut 1 base from V and 4 bases from J, with 19 bases between. The CDR3 extends over 18 amino acids. DNA for the CDR3: TGTGCCAGCAGCTTAGGTTTTGGGGCAGGGTCAGGCACCGGGGAGCTGTTTTTT. Amino acid sequence: CASSLGFGAGSGTGELFF.

The rearrangement links TRBV28 to TRBJ2-2, with 9 bases fitting TRBD2. CDR1 is MDHEN and CDR2 is SYDVKM in the germline V gene. This CDR3 is built from 14 residues. After removal of 5 bases from V and 6 bases from J, the junction contained 4 bases not matched to a gene. CDR3 in DNA: TGTGCCAGCAGTAGGACTAGCGCGGCCGGGGAGCTGTTTTTT. This sequence encodes CASSRTSAAGELFF.

On this clonotype itself: One base away lies a much larger clone, so this may be a sequencing read error. V gene TRBV30 combines with J gene TRBJ1-4; no firm D call. In germline, CDR1 is GTSNPN, CDR2 SVGIG (reference sequence). This CDR3 spans 15 amino acids. The CDR3 DNA reads as TGTGCCTGGGGTCGCGATGGAGGACTGAATGAAAAACTGTCTTTT. Residues: CAWGRDGGLNEKLSF.